These T cell receptor beta chains were read from a single sample in a study of human T cells and chemical hapten exposure. TCRdb reanalysed the 5' RACE reads using MiXCR and keeps one entry per CDR3 protein. This table holds about 140,000 distinct CDR3 sequences, 4.1% found once. The receptor set was obtained from a female donor in good health. Each CDR3 is given with its conserved first and last residue. D genes are given only for firm matches. Clone size is not always given. Where it is, it says once, few, many or a class for expanded clones.

>many|TRBV6-2/TRBV6-3|NA|TRBJ1-1
CASSRFAGNTEAFF
TGTGCCAGCAGCCGGTTCGCAGGGAACACTGAAGCTTTCTTT
>few|TRBV12-3/TRBV12-4|TRBD2|TRBJ2-1
CASSITGTREFF
TGTGCCAGCAGTATTACCGGGACTAGGGAGTTCTTC
>few|TRBV9|TRBD1|TRBJ1-4
CASSVGLTGDEKLFF
TGTGCCAGCAGCGTAGGGCTGACAGGGGATGAAAAACTGTTTTTT
>many|TRBV13|TRBD1|TRBJ1-1
CASSYRGTEAFF
TGTGCCAGCAGCTACAGGGGCACTGAAGCTTTCTTT
>many|TRBV4-3|NA|TRBJ1-1
CASSQDLPVNTEAFF
TGCGCCAGCAGCCAAGATCTGCCGGTGAACACTGAAGCTTTCTTT
>many|TRBV12-2|NA|TRBJ2-1
CASRLVREQFF
TGTGCAAGTCGCTTAGTCCGTGAGCAGTTCTTC
>many|TRBV10-3|NA|TRBJ1-1
CAISSRGTTEAFF
TGTGCCATCAGCTCCAGGGGAACCACTGAAGCTTTCTTT
>many|TRBV10-3|NA|TRBJ2-6
CAIRQASGANVLTF
TGTGCCATCAGGCAGGCCTCTGGGGCCAACGTCCTGACTTTC
>few|TRBV6-7|NA|TRBJ1-5
CASSYSILGAEKPQHF
TGTGCCAGCAGTTACTCGATCCTGGGGGCTGAGAAGCCCCAGCATTTT
>NA|TRBV19|NA|TRBJ1-5
CASTFVGPHNQPQHF
TGTGCCAGTACCTTCGTAGGACCCCACAATCAGCCCCAGCATTTT
>few|TRBV28|NA|TRBJ2-1
CASSLGGGSYNEQFF
TGTGCCAGCAGTTTAGGGGGAGGATCCTACAATGAGCAGTTCTTC
>few|TRBV24-1|NA|TRBJ2-3
CATSDLGQTTDTQYF
TGTGCCACCAGTGATTTGGGACAGACGACAGATACGCAGTATTTT
>many|TRBV12-3/TRBV12-4|TRBD1|TRBJ1-4
CASSPGTGDEKLFF
TGTGCCAGCAGTCCAGGGACAGGGGATGAAAAACTGTTTTTT
>many|TRBV7-2|NA|TRBJ1-1
CASTLSLRAFF
TGTGCCAGCACCTTATCTCTTCGTGCTTTCTTT
>many|TRBV5-1|NA|TRBJ1-1
CASSLVAATPNTEAFF
TGCGCCAGCAGCTTGGTGGCAGCCACTCCGAACACTGAAGCTTTCTTT
>many|TRBV12-3/TRBV12-4|NA|TRBJ2-7
CASSRLQGKGIEQYF
TGTGCCAGCAGTCGACTACAGGGAAAAGGAATCGAGCAGTACTTC
>many|TRBV2|TRBD1|TRBJ2-3
CASSPTGVSTDTQYF
TGTGCCAGCAGCCCGACAGGGGTTAGCACAGATACGCAGTATTTT
>few|TRBV10-3|TRBD1|TRBJ2-7
CAISESPQGAYEQYF
TGTGCCATCAGTGAGTCCCCACAGGGGGCCTACGAGCAGTACTTC
>many|TRBV19|NA|TRBJ2-7
CASSIAAGAYEQYF
TGTGCCAGTAGTATCGCGGCAGGGGCATACGAGCAGTACTTC
>many|TRBV7-2|TRBD2|TRBJ2-3
CASSHSSGTDTQYF
TGTGCCAGCAGCCACAGTAGCGGGACAGATACGCAGTATTTT
>many|TRBV29-1|NA|TRBJ1-1
CSVGGPVMNTEAFF
TGCAGCGTTGGAGGGCCTGTGATGAACACTGAAGCTTTCTTT